The present TCR beta chain was sequenced within a study of cytomegalovirus exposure and HLA in healthy donors. Germline trimming cut 4 bases from V and 6 bases from J; bases unmatched to any gene: 9. Germline assignment: CDR1 SGHRS and CDR2 YFSETQ. This CDR3 comprises 15 residues. Both 60 Vbeta primers and 13 Jbeta primers went into the PCR. Only in-frame clones appear in the TCRdb table, and some are missing; sequencing was by immunoSEQ multiplex PCR. The sample yields roughly 130,000 clones, about 73% seen once. The chain has TRBV5-1 and TRBJ1-5, with 8 positions matching TRBD1. The sequence was obtained from a woman aged 35 to 49 in good health and CMV-seropositive. Sequences were obtained from PBMCs. Here the CDR3 reads CASSQGQGPSQPQHF. CDR3 DNA sequence: TGCGCCAGCAGCCAAGGACAGGGCCCAAGTCAGCCCCAGCATTTT.